These 26 T cell receptor beta chains were all obtained from the same sample, sequenced in a study of T-cell reconstitution after alpha-beta-depleted transplantation in children. The library targeted TCRbeta and was prepared with unique molecular identifiers. Using its own MiXCR run on the PCR reads, TCRdb lists one record per CDR3 protein. The sample includes fewer than 150,000 distinct CDR3 sequences, around 9.8% of them seen just once. This specimen consisted of PBMCs, mostly from graft donor cells, obtained 180 days after TCRalphabeta/CD19-depleted stem cell transplant. The receptors here all came from a girl under three years old who had a stem cell transplant for combined immunodeficiency, so the T cells may come from the graft donor.

To note about this clonotype: A clone one base away is much larger, so this may be a read error. V gene TRBV10-2 combines with J gene TRBJ1-1; D is unresolved. The CDR3 covers 13 residues. Germline CDR1 is WSHSY and CDR2 is SAAADI. V lost 4 bases to trimming and J lost 1 base, with 7 bases between them. The CDR3 sequence is CASSGRTNTEAFF. In DNA, the CDR3 is TGCGCCAGCAGTGGCCGTACGAACACTGAAGCTTTCTTT.

This rearrangement joins TRBV12-3 or TRBV12-4 to TRBJ2-7, with 13 bases matching TRBD2. V dropped 7 bases and J dropped 5; count of bases not matched to a gene: 8. The CDR3 totals 15 residues. In DNA form, the CDR3 reads TGTGCCAGCACCTCTCGGACTAGCGGGAGCAACGAGCAGTACTTC. Its translation: CASTSRTSGSNEQYF.

V is TRBV20-1 and J is TRBJ1-1, with D perhaps TRBD1 (5 bases). This CDR3 contains 11 residues. V dropped 1 base and J dropped 10 bases, with 10 bases sitting between them. The germline CDR1 and CDR2 sequences are DFQATT and SNEGSKA (reference sequence). CDR3 nucleotides: TGCAGTGCTAGAGCCGGGACTTCAGCTTTCTTT. This sequence encodes CSARAGTSAFF.

This clonotype was counted only a few times. V gene TRBV3-1 combines with J gene TRBJ2-3, with D hard to call. The germline V and J ends were trimmed by 1 base and 3 bases, with 11 bases remaining between them. Germline CDR1 is LGHDT and CDR2 is YNNKEL (reference sequence). The CDR3 spans 15 residues. The CDR3 here is CASSQVTDLTDTQYF. In nucleotides, the CDR3 is TGTGCCAGCAGCCAAGTAACAGATTTGACAGATACGCAGTATTTT.

The gene calls are TRBV29-1 and TRBJ2-3; D unresolved. Germline V gene sequence: CDR1 SQVTM, CDR2 ANQGSEA. The CDR3 is made up of 15 amino acids. V dropped 0 bases and J dropped 2 bases, with 12 bases sitting between them. The DNA for the CDR3 is TGCAGCGTTGAAGATGGACCACTCTCCACAGATACGCAGTATTTT. Translated: CSVEDGPLSTDTQYF.

This clonotype was detected many times. The chain couples TRBV7-3 to TRBJ2-7, with 7 nucleotides matching TRBD2. The CDR3 contains 15 residues. The V segment lost 2 bases and the J segment 5 bases; nucleotides outside the gene matches: 9. Germline-derived CDR1 and CDR2 are SGHTA and FQGTGA. The CDR3 coding sequence is TGTGCCAGCAGCTTAGATGGTGGGGGGGTGAACGAGCAGTACTTC. It specifies CASSLDGGGVNEQYF.

Only a few counts were recorded for this clonotype. This chain links TRBV12-3 or TRBV12-4 with TRBJ1-6; no definite D call. Between the trimmed V and J ends, which lost 3 bases and 5 bases, there was a span of 8 bases. This CDR3 has 14 residues. CDR3 sequence: CASSLGTDNSPLHF. For the CDR3, the DNA is TGTGCCAGCAGTTTGGGTACGGATAATTCACCCCTCCACTTT.

A few counts support this clonotype. The chain employs TRBV12-3 or TRBV12-4 and TRBJ2-1, with D tentatively TRBD2 (6 bases). The CDR3 runs 17 residues. Trimming cost V 4 bases and J 1 base, with 17 bases left between them. CDR3: CASSWGELVPSYNEQFF. The CDR3, as DNA: TGTGCCAGCAGTTGGGGGGAACTAGTTCCTTCCTACAATGAGCAGTTCTTC.

This clonotype was recorded a few times. The chain combines TRBV5-1 with TRBJ2-3; D possibly corresponds to TRBD1 (7 bases). The CDR3 totals 18 residues. V lost 0 bases and J 2 bases, leaving 19 bases between the germline ends. CDR1 is SGHRS and CDR2 is YFSETQ in the germline V gene. Here the CDR3 reads CASSLEPQGSGVTDTQYF. The CDR3 region has the DNA TGCGCCAGCAGCTTGGAACCACAGGGGTCGGGGGTCACAGATACGCAGTATTTT.

This clonotype occurred many times. The chain couples TRBV12-3 or TRBV12-4 to TRBJ1-2, with D possibly TRBD1 on 5 matching bases. V shed 3 bases and J shed 10 bases, with 12 bases lying between them. The CDR3 has 12 residues. DNA for the CDR3: TGTGCCAGCAGTTTGGCCCCTGGGGCCTACACCTTC. It is translated as CASSLAPGAYTF.

The chain links TRBV4-3 to TRBJ1-1; D gene unclear. Germline assignment: CDR1 LGHNA and CDR2 YSLEER. This CDR3 spans 14 amino acids. V lost 0 bases to trimming and J lost 4 bases, with 9 bases between them. CDR3: CASSQDLMGTEAFF. DNA for the CDR3: TGCGCCAGCAGCCAAGATCTAATGGGCACTGAAGCTTTCTTT.

This clonotype was observed many times. CDR3 nucleotide sequence: TGTGCCAGCAGCTCTTTTGGGGGAGTCCGCCATGGCTACACCTTC. Translation gives CASSSFGGVRHGYTF. The chain joins TRBV7-9 to TRBJ1-2, with TRBD1 as a possible D gene (5 bases). Germline V gene lookup returns CDR1 SEHNR and CDR2 FQNEAQ (reference sequence). V shed 4 bases and J shed 6 bases, with 18 bases lying between them. This CDR3 has 15 amino acids.

The table lists this clonotype with a count of one. With a much larger clone just one base away, this may be a read error. V gene TRBV28 combines with J gene TRBJ2-7; D not resolved. V was shortened by 6 bases and J by 0 bases, with 15 bases between the two germline ends. Germline CDR1 reads MDHEN; CDR2 reads SYDVKM. This CDR3 has 15 amino acids. The CDR3 bases are TGTGCCAGCAGCCCTGGATGCCTTATCTCCTACGAGCAGTACTTC. It codes for CASSPGCLISYEQYF.

This chain connects TRBV9 to TRBJ2-2, with 7 bases matching TRBD1. V lost 3 bases, J lost 0 bases, and 2 bases stayed unmatched. Germline loops: CDR1 SGDLS, CDR2 YYNGEE. The CDR3 has 15 residues. The CDR3 coding sequence is TGTGCCAGCAGCGCTGGGACAGCGAACACCGGGGAGCTGTTTTTT. This translates into CASSAGTANTGELFF.

This clonotype was detected only a few times. The chain recombines TRBV11-2 with TRBJ2-1, with TRBD2 matching over 16 bases. Germline V gene data show CDR1 as SGHAT and CDR2 as FQNNGV. After removal of 4 bases from V and 6 bases from J, the junction contained 9 bases not matched to a gene. CDR3 length: 18 residues. CDR3: CASSSPGTSGGAFNEQFF. The CDR3 DNA follows: TGTGCCAGCAGCTCGCCCGGGACTAGCGGGGGGGCATTCAATGAGCAGTTCTTC.

The chain recombines TRBV29-1 with TRBJ2-4, with 7 bases fitting TRBD1. CDR1 is SQVTM, CDR2 ANQGSEA, per germline. The CDR3 loop spans 15 amino acids. The J segment lost 2 bases and the V segment lost 1 base, leaving 5 bases of the junction unmatched. The CDR3 region is CSVEGDSTSKNIQYF. DNA of the CDR3: TGCAGCGTTGAAGGGGACAGTACATCCAAAAACATTCAGTACTTC.

This clonotype was picked up a small number of times. The V call is TRBV5-1, the J call TRBJ2-1; 7 bases agree with TRBD2. After removal of 3 bases from V and 1 base from J, the junction contained 7 bases not matched to a gene. Germline-derived CDR1 and CDR2 are SGHRS and YFSETQ. The CDR3 is 16 residues long. The CDR3 spells CASSSISGLSYNEQFF. The CDR3 coding sequence is TGCGCCAGCAGCTCGATTAGCGGGCTTTCCTACAATGAGCAGTTCTTC.

This clonotype was seen just once. V gene TRBV20-1 combines with J gene TRBJ1-2, with 7 bases aligning to TRBD1. The CDR3 has 15 amino acids. V was clipped by 3 bases and J by 5 bases; unmatched bases: 12. Germline loops: CDR1 DFQATT, CDR2 SNEGSKA (reference sequence). CDR3 sequence: CSARGGGQTLYGYTF. CDR3 bases: TGCAGTGCTAGGGGTGGGGGACAGACACTTTATGGCTACACCTTC.

In its sample, this clonotype was seen a few times. The chain is built from TRBV7-3 and TRBJ2-7; D is perhaps TRBD1 or TRBD2 (5 bases each). Germline V CDR1 and CDR2: SGHTA, FQGTGA. V lost 5 bases, J lost 2 bases, and 16 bases lay in between. The CDR3 covers 15 residues. The CDR3 DNA sequence: TGTGCCAGCAGCCTTCATGGTACGGGACCCTACGAGCAGTACTTC. This codes for CASSLHGTGPYEQYF.

This clonotype has just a few counts. This chain uses TRBV29-1 with TRBJ2-3, with D hard to call. This CDR3 spans 11 amino acids. Germline V gene data show CDR1 as SQVTM and CDR2 as ANQGSEA. The V end lost 4 bases, the J end lost 5 bases, and 7 bases lay between the germline ends. CDR3 DNA sequence: TGCAGCGTTGGACCCGTAGATACGCAGTATTTT. Residues: CSVGPVDTQYF.

V and J are TRBV7-2 and TRBJ2-3, with TRBD1 matching 8 bases. The CDR3 spans 15 residues. Germline assignment: CDR1 SGHTA and CDR2 FQGNSA. V shed 0 bases and J 5 bases; nucleotides not matched to a gene: 4. CDR3 DNA: TGTGCCAGCAGCTTAGCGACAGGGGATGGAGATACGCAGTATTTT. Its translation is CASSLATGDGDTQYF.

This clonotype was detected ten times or more. The CDR3 loop is CASSVEEGRLFF. In nucleotides, the CDR3 is TGTGCCAGCAGCGTAGAGGAGGGACGGTTGTTTTTT. The rearrangement links TRBV9 to TRBJ2-2, with D tentatively TRBD2 (6 bases). Looked up from germline, CDR1 is SGDLS and CDR2 is YYNGEE. This CDR3 region has 12 residues. The ends were cut back, 0 bases at V and 15 bases at J, with 12 bases in the middle.

A few counts support this clonotype. Germline is not matched at one junction end, which may reflect a read error. V gene TRBV20-1 combines with J gene TRBJ2-1, with 14 bases fitting TRBD2. This CDR3 has 15 residues. Per germline, CDR1 DFQATT and CDR2 SNEGSKA (reference sequence). CDR3 sequence reads: CSARGGLAGVREQFF. The DNA of the CDR3 is TGCAGTGCCAGAGGGGGACTAGCGGGAGTGAGGGAGCAGTTCTTC.

This clonotype was detected only a few times. V usage is TRBV29-1 and J usage is TRBJ2-1, with D possibly TRBD1 on 6 matching bases. The CDR3 is 12 residues long. V was clipped by 4 bases and J by 4 bases, with 8 bases between them. Germline loops: CDR1 SQVTM, CDR2 ANQGSEA. CDR3 sequence reads: CSVVQGYNEQFF. CDR3 sequence (DNA): TGCAGCGTTGTACAGGGTTACAATGAGCAGTTCTTC.

This clonotype occurred a few times. The chain combines TRBV20-1 with TRBJ1-2; possible D gene TRBD1, 5 bases. This CDR3 region has 12 residues. Germline values: CDR1 DFQATT, CDR2 SNEGSKA (reference sequence). V was pared by 3 bases and J by 5 bases, with 10 bases between. The CDR3 loop is CSASDQGYGYTF. In nucleotides, the CDR3 is TGCAGTGCTAGTGACCAGGGATATGGCTACACCTTC.

The chain combines TRBV6-1 with TRBJ2-7; no clear D. The CDR3 length is 15 residues. Germline CDR1 MNHNS, CDR2 SASEGT. With 6 bases removed from V and 2 bases from J, the gap between germline ends came to 17 bases. The CDR3 spells CASSRRLGETYEQYF. Here the CDR3 DNA reads TGTGCCAGCAGCCGCCGACTTGGGGAAACCTACGAGCAGTACTTC.